Following are 25 T cell receptor beta chains from one sample sequenced in a study of T cell changes during pregnancy in multiple sclerosis. Repertoires were generated with immunoSEQ multiplex PCR, while TCRdb's copy carries only in-frame clones and drops some. The sample lists fewer than 95,000 clones, around nine tenths seen once, with under 2% in the top ten. The source was peripheral blood, collected in the first trimester of pregnancy. These receptors came from a female donor in good health, enrolled as a control in a pregnancy study.

The genes are TRBV28 and TRBJ2-7; the D gene is possibly TRBD2 (7 bases). Trimming stripped 2 bases from V and 0 bases from J, with 14 bases between. CDR1 is MDHEN and CDR2 is SYDVKM in the germline V gene. The CDR3 is 16 amino acids. In DNA, the CDR3 is TGTGCCAGCAGTTTAACGGCGGGGGCGAGCTCCTACGAGCAGTACTTC. It translates to CASSLTAGASSYEQYF.

This clone appeared a single time. This chain joins TRBV5-5 and TRBJ2-7; the match to TRBD1 covers 7 bases. Germline loops: CDR1 SGHKS, CDR2 YYEKEE (reference sequence). CDR3 size: 13 residues. V shed 3 bases and J 3 bases; nucleotides not matched to a gene: 3. The CDR3 DNA reads TGTGCCAGCAGCTGGGGGACAGACTACGAGCAGTACTTC. It translates to CASSWGTDYEQYF.

The rearrangement links TRBV18 to TRBJ2-1, with 11 bases fitting TRBD2. Per germline, CDR1 KGHSH and CDR2 LQKENI. The CDR3 runs to 17 residues. The J segment lost 8 bases and the V segment lost 0 bases, leaving 9 bases of the junction unmatched. The DNA of the CDR3 is TGTGCCAGCTCACCACCGAACCTAGCGGGAGGTCGGGATGAGCAGTTCTTC. Amino acids: CASSPPNLAGGRDEQFF.

This clone was recorded once. This rearrangement joins TRBV7-2 to TRBJ2-2, with TRBD1 as a possible D gene (6 bases). V lost 1 base and J lost 6, with 9 bases in between. Germline lookup yields CDR1 SGHTA and CDR2 FQGNSA. The CDR3 length is 14 residues. The CDR3 spells CASSLGHRAGELFF. Here the CDR3 DNA reads TGTGCCAGCAGCTTAGGCCACAGGGCCGGGGAGCTGTTTTTT.

The chain is built from TRBV6-1 and TRBJ1-1; perhaps TRBD1 as D (5 bases). CDR1 is MNHNS and CDR2 is SASEGT in the germline V gene. Trimming took 6 bases from V and 1 from J, leaving 12 bases between them. The CDR3 is 14 residues long. CDR3 in amino acids: CASSGGDRNTEAFF. CDR3 nucleotide sequence: TGTGCCAGCAGCGGGGGAGACAGGAACACTGAAGCTTTCTTT.

Of note for this clone: This likely came from a read error, as a far larger clone is one base away. V is TRBV7-7 and J is TRBJ2-7; 7 bases align to TRBD1. The CDR3 is 13 amino acids. Germline V gene lookup returns CDR1 SSHAT and CDR2 FNYEAQ (reference sequence). CDR3 DNA sequence: TGTGCTGGCAGCCCAGGGGGACCCTACGAGCAGTACTTC. Protein: CAGSPGGPYEQYF.

Only one count was recorded for this clone. The V call is TRBV6-5, the J call TRBJ2-1; the D gene is possibly TRBD1 (5 bases). CDR3 length: 13 residues. Germline V gene sequence: CDR1 MNHEY, CDR2 SVGAGI. The V end was cut by 5 bases, the J end by 5 bases, with 10 bases between. The CDR3 sequence: CASSSRVNNEQFF. Here the CDR3 DNA reads TGTGCCAGCAGTAGCAGGGTAAACAATGAGCAGTTCTTC.

The CDR3 DNA is TGTGCCATCCTGGACGGACACCAGAACACCGGGGAGCTGTTTTTT. As protein: CAILDGHQNTGELFF. V and J are TRBV28 and TRBJ2-2; the D gene is possibly TRBD1 (5 bases). This CDR3 contains 15 residues. V shed 10 bases and J shed 1 base, with 16 bases lying between them. Per the germline V gene, CDR1 is MDHEN and CDR2 is SYDVKM.

The chain combines TRBV7-9 with TRBJ2-3; D remains ambiguous. Germline V CDR1 and CDR2: SEHNR, FQNEAQ (reference sequence). Trimming took off 5 bases at V and 5 bases at J, with 8 bases between the two ends. CDR3 length equals 12 residues. CDR3 sequence: CASSLTQDTQYF. CDR3 DNA sequence: TGTGCCAGCAGCCTGACTCAAGATACGCAGTATTTT.

CDR3 in DNA: TGCAGCGTTGAGTCTAGCGGGAGGGAATGGGATGAGCAGTTCTTC. Translated, it gives CSVESSGREWDEQFF. V and J are TRBV29-1 and TRBJ2-1; 12 bases line up with TRBD2. The germline V gene has CDR1 SQVTM and CDR2 ANQGSEA. Trimming removed 3 bases from V and 8 bases from J; junction bases left unmatched: 8. The CDR3 runs to 15 residues.

The gene calls are TRBV11-2 and TRBJ2-2; no clear D gene. The V gene's germline CDR1 is SGHAT and CDR2 FQNNGV. CDR3 length: 14 residues. V shed 4 bases and J shed 6 bases, with 12 bases lying between them. The CDR3 region has the DNA TGTGCCAGCAGCTACTCAAAATCCCCCGGGGAGCTGTTTTTT. Its translation: CASSYSKSPGELFF. Drawing the rest from reference TRBV11-2 and TRBJ2-2, the complete variable domain is EAGVAQSPRYKIIEKRQSVAFWCNPISGHATLYWYQQILGQGPKLLIQFQNNGVVDDSQLPKDRFSAERLKGVDSTLKIQPAKLEDSAVYLCASSYSKSPGELFFGEGSRLTVL.

CDR3 sequence reads: CASRAGQSYEQYF. The CDR3 DNA sequence: TGCGCCAGCAGGGCCGGACAGTCCTACGAGCAGTACTTC. The chain employs TRBV5-1 and TRBJ2-7, with a tentative D call TRBD1 (6 bases). CDR3 length: 13 amino acids. Germline V gives CDR1 SGHRS, CDR2 YFSETQ. V dropped 5 bases and J dropped 1 base, with 10 bases sitting between them.

The CDR3 is CASSHSGDSFEQYF. Written as DNA, the CDR3 is TGTGCCAGCAGTCATAGCGGAGACTCCTTTGAGCAGTACTTC. The chain employs TRBV28 and TRBJ2-7; possibly TRBD2 for D (6 bases). CDR1 and CDR2 (germline): MDHEN, SYDVKM. V lost 5 bases and J 7 bases, leaving 18 bases between the germline ends. The CDR3 spans 14 residues. Drawing the rest from reference TRBV28 and TRBJ2-7, the complete variable domain is DVKVTQSSRYLVKRTGEKVFLECVQDMDHENMFWYRQDPGLGLRLIYFSYDVKMKEKGDIPEGYSVSREKKERFSLILESASTNQTSMYLCASSHSGDSFEQYFGPGTRLTVT.

V is TRBV2 and J is TRBJ2-5; weak D call: TRBD2 (5 bases). Trimming shortened V by 5 bases and J by 2 bases, and 24 bases separated the two germline ends. The germline V gene has CDR1 SNHLY and CDR2 FYNNEI. The CDR3 spans 18 residues. CDR3 sequence (DNA): TGTGCCAGCAGTAGCCAAACTCCTACTAGAAGCGTTCAAGAGACCCAGTACTTC. Its translation is CASSSQTPTRSVQETQYF.

The J gene is TRBJ2-6, the V gene TRBV7-8; possible D gene TRBD1, 5 bases. The V end was cut by 1 base, the J end by 3 bases, with 10 bases between. Germline assignment: CDR1 SGHVS and CDR2 FQNEAQ. The CDR3 is 16 residues long. The CDR3 nucleotides read TGTGCCAGCAGCTTAGGTCCAGGGTTTGGGGCCAACGTCCTGACTTTC. It translates to CASSLGPGFGANVLTF. Combining the CDR3 with reference TRBV7-8 and TRBJ2-6 gives the whole variable domain GAGVSQSPRYKVAKRGQDVALRCDPISGHVSLFWYQQALGQGPEFLTYFQNEAQLDKSGLPSDRFFAERPEGSVSTLKIQRTQQEDSAVYLCASSLGPGFGANVLTFGAGSRLTVL.

This chain links TRBV27 with TRBJ2-1; a weak D match, TRBD1 (8 bases). CDR1 and CDR2 (germline): MNHEY, SMNVEV (reference sequence). Between the trimmed V and J ends, which lost 5 bases and 6 bases, there was a span of 20 bases. This CDR3 has 16 amino acids. CDR3 in DNA: TGTGCCAGCAGTCCCGGGGGGACAGGAGCCCCCAATGAGCAGTTCTTC. Translation: CASSPGGTGAPNEQFF.

A word on this clone: This probably arose from a read error, given a far larger clone one base away. The identical CDR3 is also encoded by other nucleotide sequences in the sample. The rearrangement links TRBV7-9 to TRBJ2-3; 7 bases map to TRBD2. The germline CDR1 and CDR2 sequences are SEHNR and FQNEAQ (reference sequence). The CDR3 length is 15 residues. In DNA, the CDR3 is TGTGCCAGCAGCTTGCGGGAGACCCCCCCAGATACGCAATATTTT. Its translation: CASSLRETPPDTQYF.

The rearrangement links TRBV14 to TRBJ2-3; no reliable D call. This CDR3 region has 16 residues. V shed 4 bases and J shed 2 bases, with 16 bases lying between them. Germline V gene sequence: CDR1 SGHDN, CDR2 FVKESK. The CDR3 bases are TGTGCCAGCAGCCGTGCAAAAATAGCCTTCACAGATACGCAGTATTTT. The encoded protein is CASSRAKIAFTDTQYF.

The V gene is TRBV6-5, the J gene TRBJ1-2; D possibly corresponds to TRBD1 (6 bases). Germline CDR1 reads MNHEY; CDR2 reads SVGAGI. V was cut by 5 bases and J by 0 bases, with 13 bases left in between. The CDR3 contains 15 residues. The CDR3 region is CASSQSGTPNYGYTF. CDR3 sequence (DNA): TGTGCCAGCAGTCAATCCGGGACACCTAACTATGGCTACACCTTC.

The chain has TRBV9 and TRBJ2-7, with 9 bases identical to TRBD2. Looked up from germline, CDR1 is SGDLS and CDR2 is YYNGEE. V was pared by 2 bases and J by 0 bases, with 6 bases of the junction left unmatched. The CDR3 sequence is 16 residues long. CDR3 in DNA: TGTGCCAGCAGCGTCGGGACTAGCTGGAGCTCCTACGAGCAGTACTTC. Protein: CASSVGTSWSSYEQYF.

The V and J genes are TRBV19 and TRBJ2-1; 10 nucleotides line up with TRBD2. Germline CDR1 LNHDA, CDR2 SQIVND (reference sequence). The CDR3 runs to 15 residues. V lost 7 bases, J lost 4 bases, and 7 bases stayed unmatched. DNA for the CDR3: TGTGCCAGTACTCCTACTAGCGGGGCATACAATGAGCAGTTCTTC. Encoded protein: CASTPTSGAYNEQFF.

The chain is built from TRBV25-1 and TRBJ1-6, with D hard to call. V was cut by 6 bases and J by 7 bases, with 10 bases left in between. Germline-derived CDR1 and CDR2 are MGHDK and SYGVNS. This CDR3 is built from 13 residues. CDR3 nucleotide sequence: TGTGCCAGCAGGAGGGCGGGAAATTCACCCCTCCACTTT. Translating it yields CASRRAGNSPLHF.

The V gene is TRBV5-4, the J gene TRBJ2-3; maybe TRBD2 (5 bases). The CDR3 runs to 14 residues. Germline CDR1 is SGHNT and CDR2 is YYREEE (reference sequence). Between the trimmed V and J ends, which lost 1 base and 4 bases, there was a span of 10 bases. CDR3 protein: CASSLYPGADTQYF. The CDR3 DNA follows: TGTGCCAGCAGCTTGTATCCCGGGGCAGATACGCAGTATTTT.

The V gene is TRBV28, the J gene TRBJ2-7; TRBD1 is a possible D gene (6 bases). From germline, CDR1 is MDHEN and CDR2 SYDVKM. CDR3 length: 16 amino acids. V was cut by 4 bases and J by 6 bases, with 22 bases left in between. CDR3 loop: CASSSQGTRAGSEQYF. DNA of the CDR3: TGTGCCAGCAGTTCCCAGGGGACACGGGCAGGTAGCGAGCAGTACTTC.

This sequence joins TRBV2 and TRBJ1-1; D may be TRBD1 (6 bases). Trimming removed 8 bases at V and 0 bases at J, with 16 bases between. Germline assignment: CDR1 SNHLY and CDR2 FYNNEI. This CDR3 comprises 15 residues. In DNA, the CDR3 is TGTGCCAGCGGGGGACACTTCCTAATGAACACTGAAGCTTTCTTT. Translation: CASGGHFLMNTEAFF.